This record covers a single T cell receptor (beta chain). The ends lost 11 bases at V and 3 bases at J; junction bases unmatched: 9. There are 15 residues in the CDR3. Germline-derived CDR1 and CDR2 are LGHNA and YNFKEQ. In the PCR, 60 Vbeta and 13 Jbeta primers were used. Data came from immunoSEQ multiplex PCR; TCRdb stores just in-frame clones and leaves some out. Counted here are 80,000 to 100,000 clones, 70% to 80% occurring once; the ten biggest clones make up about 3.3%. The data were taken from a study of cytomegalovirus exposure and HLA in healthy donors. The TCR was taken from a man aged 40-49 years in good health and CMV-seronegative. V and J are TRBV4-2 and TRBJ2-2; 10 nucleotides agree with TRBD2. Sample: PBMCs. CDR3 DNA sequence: TGTGCCGCGGGGGCCCTAGCGGGGGACACCGGGGAGCTGTTTTTT. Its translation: CAAGALAGDTGELFF.